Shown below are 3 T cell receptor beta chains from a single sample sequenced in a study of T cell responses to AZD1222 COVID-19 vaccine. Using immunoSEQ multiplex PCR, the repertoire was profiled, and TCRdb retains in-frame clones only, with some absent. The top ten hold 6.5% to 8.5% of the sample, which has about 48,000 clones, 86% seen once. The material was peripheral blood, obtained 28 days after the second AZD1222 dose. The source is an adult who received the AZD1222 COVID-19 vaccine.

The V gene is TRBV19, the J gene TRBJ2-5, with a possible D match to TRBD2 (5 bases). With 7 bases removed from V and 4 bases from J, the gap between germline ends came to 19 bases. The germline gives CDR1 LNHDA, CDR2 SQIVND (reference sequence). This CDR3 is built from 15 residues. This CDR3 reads CASKVGRGQVETQYF. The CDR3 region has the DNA TGTGCCAGTAAGGTGGGGAGAGGTCAGGTAGAGACCCAGTACTTC.

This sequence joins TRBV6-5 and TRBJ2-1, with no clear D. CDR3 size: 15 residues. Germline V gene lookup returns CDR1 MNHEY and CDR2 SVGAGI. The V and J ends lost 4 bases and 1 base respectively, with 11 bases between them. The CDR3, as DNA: TGTGCCAGCAGTTTCAGGAGCCCTTCCTACAATGAGCAGTTCTTC. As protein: CASSFRSPSYNEQFF.

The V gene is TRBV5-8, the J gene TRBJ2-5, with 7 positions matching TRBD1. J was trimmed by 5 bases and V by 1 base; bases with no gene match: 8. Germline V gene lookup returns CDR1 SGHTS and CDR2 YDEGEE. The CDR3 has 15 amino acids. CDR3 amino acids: CASSLRGQGQETQYF. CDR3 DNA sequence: TGTGCCAGCAGCTTGAGGGGGCAGGGGCAGGAGACCCAGTACTTC.